These T cell receptor beta chains were read from a single sample in a study of STAT5B mutations in CD4+ large granular lymphocyte leukemia. TCRdb's copy holds only in-frame clones and misses some; the assay was immunoSEQ multiplex PCR. The sample includes around 24,000 clones, 74% of them seen just once. What was sequenced was CD4+ T cells from blood buffy coats. Every receptor here comes from a human donor in good health. CDR3s include the opening cysteine and the closing phenylalanine or tryptophan. Each record gives: J gene, V gene, CDR3 protein.

TRBJ2-3	TRBV7-2	CASSLELAATRRDTQYF
TRBJ1-4	TRBV28	CASSGDSLSGKLFF
TRBJ1-5	TRBV7-2	CASSLVGSDNQPQHF
TRBJ1-5	TRBV23-1	CASSQLGGQPQHF
TRBJ2-7	TRBV28	CASSLSGRGLAAYEQYF
TRBJ2-1	TRBV19	CASIKSQGRGEQFF
TRBJ1-2	TRBV18	CASSPLPGQSNYGYTF
TRBJ2-5	TRBV7-9	CASSLRTSGSSETQYF
TRBJ2-2	TRBV6-6	CASSYAGLNTGELFF
TRBJ1-5	TRBV21-1	CASSKECSGDHQPQHF
TRBJ2-5	TRBV2	CASSEGRGETQYF
TRBJ1-1	TRBV28	CASSSPGVEAFF
TRBJ2-3	TRBV15	CATSGGMSSTDTQYF
TRBJ1-3	TRBV7-9	CASSFGTGGSGNTIYF
TRBJ2-1	TRBV5-4	CASSGLAGAVRNEQFF
TRBJ1-1	TRBV5-1	CASSLGGGITEAFF
TRBJ1-6	TRBV6-6	CASSRTGLGSPLHF
TRBJ2-7	TRBV5-1	CASSLGRSGHEQYF
TRBJ2-1	TRBV5-4	CASSLGVGSPNNEQFF
TRBJ1-2	TRBV6-1	CASIPAGLYYGYTF
TRBJ1-1	TRBV29-1	CSARQALNTEAFF
TRBJ1-4	TRBV2	CASSRGAGVEKLFF
TRBJ2-2	TRBV5-1	CASSQIWGSNTGELFF
TRBJ1-1	TRBV6-5	CASKGPNTEAFF
TRBJ2-3	TRBV5-1	CASSLREIDTQYF
TRBJ1-3	TRBV6-5	CASSYRGPGNTIYF
TRBJ2-1	TRBV18	CASSPGRPGYEFF
TRBJ2-5	TRBV9	CASSRLGTGRETQYF
TRBJ2-1	TRBV7-6	CASSLDRWGLLYNEQFF
TRBJ2-2	TRBV27	CASSSPSLAGELFF
TRBJ2-1	TRBV11-3	CASSLDRADNEQFF
TRBJ2-5	TRBV19	CASSTGLHGETQYF
TRBJ2-3	TRBV19	CASSIGQITDTQYF
TRBJ2-2	TRBV2	CASSRRITGELFF
TRBJ1-2	TRBV20-1	CSVSGNYGYTF
TRBJ2-5	TRBV18	CASSPVQETQYF
TRBJ2-5	TRBV5-6	CASSYTQGRRETQYF